One and the same sample provided the 10 T cell receptor beta chains below, sequenced in a study of T cell responses to AZD1222 COVID-19 vaccine. Clones were sequenced by immunoSEQ multiplex PCR, and TCRdb holds only the in-frame ones, with some missing. The profile shows under 150,000 clones, around 94% of them singletons. This sample comprised peripheral blood, obtained 28 days after the second AZD1222 dose. The source of these receptors is an adult who received the AZD1222 COVID-19 vaccine.

The rearrangement joins TRBV5-5 to TRBJ1-4; no definite D call. This CDR3 comprises 14 residues. V lost 3 bases to trimming and J lost 7 bases, with 13 bases between them. Germline V gives CDR1 SGHKS, CDR2 YYEKEE (reference sequence). CDR3 DNA: TGTGCCAGCAGCTCTCCAGGATTAAGTGAAAAACTGTTTTTT. It specifies CASSSPGLSEKLFF. The variable domain in full, with the rest retrieved from reference TRBV5-5 and TRBJ1-4, is DAGVTQSPTHLIKTRGQQVTLRCSPISGHKSVSWYQQVLGQGPQFIFQYYEKEERGRGNFPDRFSARQFPNYSSELNVNALLLGDSALYLCASSSPGLSEKLFFGSGTQLSVL.

The V gene is TRBV30, the J gene TRBJ2-7; 13 bases are a match to TRBD2. From germline, CDR1 is GTSNPN and CDR2 SVGIG (reference sequence). V gave up 0 bases and J gave up 7 bases; unmatched junction bases: 6. The CDR3 totals 15 residues. Here the CDR3 reads CAWSVLAGGPEEQYF. CDR3 in DNA: TGTGCCTGGAGTGTACTAGCGGGAGGGCCGGAGGAGCAGTACTTC.

The CDR3 nucleotides read TGTGCCAGCAGCTTAGTAGGGGGGACAGGGGGAGGTGAGCAGTTCTTC. This gives the protein CASSLVGGTGGGEQFF. The rearrangement joins TRBV11-2 to TRBJ2-1, with 11 bases fitting TRBD1. Trimming at V came to 1 base and at J to 9 bases, leaving 8 bases not matched to a gene. The CDR3 contains 16 residues. Germline V gene lookup returns CDR1 SGHAT and CDR2 FQNNGV.

This rearrangement joins TRBV7-8 to TRBJ2-7, with TRBD1 matching over 7 bases. The CDR3 sequence is 12 residues long. V trimming: 6 bases; J trimming: 6 bases; junction bases outside the gene matches: 5. CDR1 and CDR2 from the germline V gene are SGHVS and FQNEAQ. The CDR3 loop is CASRPQGLEQYF. The DNA for the CDR3 is TGTGCCAGCAGACCACAGGGGCTCGAGCAGTACTTC.

The rearrangement joins TRBV19 to TRBJ1-5; 7 positions match TRBD1. V shed 5 bases, J shed 4 bases, and the junction held 8 bases outside the gene matches. This CDR3 comprises 15 residues. In germline, CDR1 is LNHDA, CDR2 SQIVND (reference sequence). CDR3 region: CASSSRQGGNQPQHF. The DNA for the CDR3 is TGTGCCAGTAGTTCACGTCAGGGGGGGAATCAGCCCCAGCATTTT.

V and J are TRBV28 and TRBJ2-7; D is perhaps TRBD2 (6 bases). Per germline, CDR1 MDHEN and CDR2 SYDVKM. The CDR3 is made up of 18 amino acids. The V end was cut by 10 bases, the J end by 3 bases, with 31 bases between. The CDR3 is CATAPGSGNPRRGYEQYF. The CDR3 DNA sequence: TGTGCCACAGCCCCCGGCTCAGGAAACCCTCGGCGGGGCTACGAGCAGTACTTC. Full variable domain (rest looked up from reference TRBV28 and TRBJ2-7): DVKVTQSSRYLVKRTGEKVFLECVQDMDHENMFWYRQDPGLGLRLIYFSYDVKMKEKGDIPEGYSVSREKKERFSLILESASTNQTSMYLCATAPGSGNPRRGYEQYFGPGTRLTVT.

This clone was detected only once. The chain has TRBV4-2 and TRBJ1-2; D is possibly TRBD1 (5 bases). Germline V gene data show CDR1 as LGHNA and CDR2 as YNFKEQ. The CDR3 totals 14 residues. V was pared by 4 bases and J by 5 bases, with 14 bases between. The CDR3 is CASSPPGPFYGYTF. The CDR3 nucleotides read TGTGCCAGCAGCCCACCGGGACCGTTTTATGGCTACACCTTC.

This chain links TRBV27 with TRBJ2-4; D ambiguous. The CDR3 is 14 residues long. Germline assignment: CDR1 MNHEY and CDR2 SMNVEV (reference sequence). Trimming stripped 3 bases from V and 6 bases from J, with 12 bases between. The CDR3 is CASSLVGSRNIQYF. CDR3 coding DNA: TGTGCCAGCAGTTTGGTCGGTAGCAGAAACATTCAGTACTTC.

This sequence joins TRBV27 and TRBJ1-1; D unresolved. Per the germline V gene, CDR1 is MNHEY and CDR2 is SMNVEV (reference sequence). Trimming took 3 bases from V and 1 from J, leaving 9 bases between them. The CDR3 sequence is 14 residues long. In DNA form, the CDR3 reads TGTGCCAGCAGTTTTCAGTGGGGGAACACTGAAGCTTTCTTT. Its protein product is CASSFQWGNTEAFF.

The rearrangement links TRBV19 to TRBJ2-5, with 9 bases identical to TRBD2. The trim removed 5 bases at V and 11 bases at J, leaving 18 bases unmatched. The CDR3 covers 16 residues. Germline lookup yields CDR1 LNHDA and CDR2 SQIVND (reference sequence). The CDR3 reads CASSLLFAGGPQSQYF. In DNA, the CDR3 is TGTGCCAGTAGTCTACTTTTTGCGGGAGGGCCCCAGTCGCAGTACTTC.